The clone carrying this T cell receptor (beta chain) was found a few times. What it binds is unknown. This specimen comes from a study of metastatic and nonmetastatic thyroid tumors. Study overall: From malignant and benign thyroid patients, repertoires in blood and in tumor or nodule tissue were compared.

All patients were treatment-naive before thyroid surgery. Whole-study results and caveats: Compared with benign nodules, malignant thyroid tumors were reported to have significantly higher TCR beta diversity in both blood and tumor.

V was clipped by 2 bases and J by 0 bases, with 8 bases between them. Germline V gene lookup returns CDR1 ENHRY and CDR2 SYGVKD. This CDR3 is 14 amino acids long. As originally analysed: Clinicopathological groups differed in CDR3, with these differences serving to build a distant-metastasis classifier for papillary thyroid cancer. TCRdb reprocessed the PCR reads via MiXCR. TCRdb's processing, not the study's, gives the V and J calls here. The sample lists approximately 28,000 clones; about 15% were seen once. The chain is built from TRBV10-3 and TRBJ2-7; D not certain. The TCR sequence derives from a male donor with papillary thyroid cancer or a benign thyroid nodule (not recorded which). Some clones in this sample may be carry-over from other donors' samples. Sample: blood. CDR3 in DNA: TGTGCCATCAGTGAGACGGTTATCTCCTACGAGCAGTACTTC. Translating gives CAISETVISYEQYF.